Listed below are T cell receptor beta chains from one sample, sequenced in a study of T cells in Graves' hyperthyroidism and ophthalmopathy. TCRdb reprocessed the multiplex PCR reads via MiXCR and lists one record per CDR3 protein. The sample includes roughly 360,000 distinct CDR3 sequences, less than 15% of them seen just once. Sequencing used blood. These receptors all come from a man aged 30 to 45 with Graves' hyperthyroidism that later progressed to Graves' ophthalmopathy. CDR3s include the opening cysteine and the closing phenylalanine or tryptophan. A D gene is named only where the DNA matches it firmly. Expanded clones get a size class; other rows say once, few or many, or leave the size out.

TRBJ1-5 - few TRBV30 13 CAWSVGGGQPQHF TGTGCCTGGAGTGTGGGGGGGGGCCAGCCCCAGCATTTT
TRBJ2-5 - - TRBV18 16 CASSPFYSAELETQYF TGTGCCAGCTCACCTTTTTATTCAGCGGAGCTAGAGACCCAGTACTTC
TRBJ1-2 - many TRBV28 15 CASSILGAANYGYTF TGTGCCAGCAGCATCCTGGGGGCCGCTAACTATGGCTACACCTTC
TRBJ2-1 TRBD2 - TRBV5-1 16 CASSSHGGGSYNEQFF TGCGCCAGCAGCTCCCATGGCGGGGGGAGTTACAATGAGCAGTTCTTC
TRBJ2-7 TRBD1 many TRBV7-9 14 CASSLTGGDYEQYF TGTGCCAGCAGCTTGACAGGGGGGGACTACGAGCAGTACTTC
TRBJ2-1 TRBD1 few TRBV5-1 15 CASSLGDRGPNEQFF TGCGCCAGCAGCTTGGGGGACAGGGGCCCCAATGAGCAGTTCTTC
TRBJ2-1 - many TRBV12-3/TRBV12-4 11 CASSWGDEQFF TGTGCCAGCTCATGGGGTGATGAGCAGTTCTTC
TRBJ1-2 TRBD1 many TRBV12-3/TRBV12-4 15 CASSPGTGDNYGYTF TGTGCCAGCAGTCCCGGGACAGGAGATAACTATGGCTACACCTTC
TRBJ2-7 TRBD2 - TRBV20-1 14 CSAVSGGTNYEQYF TGCAGTGCGGTTAGCGGGGGGACCAACTACGAGCAGTACTTC
TRBJ2-3 TRBD2 - TRBV30 13 CAFVAGGPDTQYF TGTGCCTTCGTAGCGGGGGGACCAGATACGCAGTATTTT
TRBJ2-2 TRBD1 - TRBV4-1 15 CASSRGQGGTGELFF TGCGCCAGCAGCCGAGGACAGGGCGGCACCGGGGAGCTGTTTTTT
TRBJ1-1 - many TRBV5-6 13 CASSLGGTTEAFF TGTGCCAGCAGCTTGGGCGGTACCACTGAAGCTTTCTTT
TRBJ1-2 - few TRBV3-1 14 CASSDQDSGYGYTF TGTGCCAGCAGCGACCAAGACAGTGGCTATGGCTACACCTTC
TRBJ1-1 - - TRBV7-3 13 CASSVEGGGEAFF TGTGCCAGCAGCGTAGAAGGGGGGGGGGAAGCTTTCTTT
TRBJ2-1 - many TRBV11-2 16 CASSAVSGGRYNEQFF TGTGCCAGCAGCGCCGTGTCGGGGGGCCGCTACAATGAGCAGTTCTTC
TRBJ2-7 TRBD1 many TRBV12-3/TRBV12-4 16 CASSSTGGLYSYEQYF TGTGCCAGCAGTTCTACAGGGGGCCTCTACTCCTACGAGCAGTACTTC
TRBJ1-1 TRBD1 - TRBV5-1 15 CASSLTGGLRGEAFF TGCGCCAGCAGCTTAACAGGGGGCTTAAGGGGTGAAGCTTTCTTT
TRBJ2-7 - many TRBV28 12 CASSPRTYEQYF TGTGCCAGCAGTCCCCGTACCTACGAGCAGTACTTC
TRBJ2-2 - - TRBV24-1 18 CATSDPEGKLANTGELFF TGTGCCACCAGTGATCCAGAGGGCAAGCTAGCGAACACCGGGGAGCTGTTTTTT
TRBJ2-4 - many TRBV2 12 CAIGTAKNIQYF TGTGCCATCGGGACGGCCAAAAACATTCAGTACTTC
TRBJ2-1 TRBD1 many TRBV10-3 15 CAINSEQGTWNEQFF TGTGCCATCAACTCGGAACAGGGGACGTGGAATGAGCAGTTCTTC
TRBJ2-1 - few TRBV27 17 CASSPTRAGSSYNEQFF TGTGCCAGCAGTCCCACCCGGGCGGGGAGCTCCTACAATGAGCAGTTCTTC
TRBJ2-6 - few TRBV6-2/TRBV6-3 17 CASIPRLQSSGANVLTF TGTGCCAGCATTCCCAGGCTGCAGAGCTCTGGGGCCAACGTCCTGACTTTC
TRBJ1-2 - many TRBV12-3/TRBV12-4 13 CASSFGGDGGYTF TGTGCCAGCAGTTTTGGGGGGGACGGCGGCTACACCTTC
TRBJ1-4 TRBD1 - TRBV4-2 15 CASSQEWTGVEKLFF TGTGCCAGCAGCCAAGAGTGGACAGGGGTAGAAAAACTGTTTTTT
TRBJ1-6 - few TRBV7-2 15 CASSLKGWIISPLHF TGTGCCAGCAGCTTAAAAGGGTGGATAATTTCACCCCTCCACTTT
TRBJ1-1 - many TRBV20-1 13 CSKDQGPGTEAFF TGCAGCAAGGACCAGGGGCCGGGCACTGAAGCTTTCTTT
TRBJ1-2 - - TRBV20-1 12 CSAPPLTSGYTF TGCAGTGCCCCCCCCTTGACTTCTGGCTACACCTTC
TRBJ2-7 - many TRBV19 15 CASSSGGTSSYEQYF TGTGCCAGTAGTTCTGGGGGGACGAGCTCCTACGAGCAGTACTTC
TRBJ2-3 TRBD2 many TRBV6-5 18 CASSYLGLAGASTDTQYF TGTGCCAGCAGTTACTTGGGGCTAGCGGGGGCGAGCACAGATACGCAGTATTTT
TRBJ1-1 - - TRBV13 15 CASTPLEAQGTEAFF TGTGCCAGCACTCCGCTGGAGGCCCAGGGCACTGAAGCTTTCTTT
TRBJ2-3 - many TRBV24-1 14 CATSDPGSSDTQYF TGTGCCACCAGTGACCCCGGGAGTTCAGATACGCAGTATTTT
TRBJ2-3 - many TRBV6-1 14 CASRNRRSTDTQYF TGTGCCAGCAGGAACAGGAGATCCACAGATACGCAGTATTTT
TRBJ2-5 - many TRBV2 14 CASMAGQLQETQYF TGTGCCAGCATGGCGGGACAGCTACAAGAGACCCAGTACTTC
TRBJ2-5 TRBD2 - TRBV6-1 14 CASRHWGGQETQYF TGTGCCAGCAGACACTGGGGGGGGCAAGAGACCCAGTACTTC
TRBJ2-4 - few TRBV19 15 CASSTNSLAKNIQYF TGTGCCAGTAGCACCAACAGCCTAGCCAAAAACATTCAGTACTTC
TRBJ2-7 - few TRBV7-9 16 CASSHPVGPLAGEQYF TGTGCCAGCAGCCACCCCGTAGGACCCTTGGCGGGGGAGCAGTACTTC
TRBJ2-3 TRBD2 many TRBV3-1 16 CASSHVGTSGAGTQYF TGTGCCAGCAGCCATGTAGGGACTAGCGGGGCGGGTACGCAGTATTTT
TRBJ2-3 TRBD2 - TRBV9 15 CASSSRGGLGDTQYF TGTGCCAGCAGCTCTCGCGGGGGATTAGGAGATACGCAGTATTTT
TRBJ1-4 TRBD1 many TRBV3-1 15 CASSQTDRVGEKLFF TGTGCCAGCAGCCAGACAGACAGGGTCGGGGAAAAACTGTTTTTT
TRBJ2-3 - - TRBV20-1 12 CSARDGTDTQYF TGCAGTGCTAGAGATGGGACAGATACGCAGTATTTT
TRBJ2-3 TRBD2 - TRBV19 15 CASTRGDYLTDTQYF TGTGCCAGTACCCGAGGGGACTACCTCACAGATACGCAGTATTTT
TRBJ2-2 TRBD1 - TRBV4-1 17 CASSPRVQGGDTGELFF TGCGCCAGCAGCCCCCGGGTACAGGGGGGCGACACCGGGGAGCTGTTTTTT
TRBJ1-6 - many TRBV27 14 CASSPGRVNSPLHF TGTGCCAGCAGCCCGGGACGGGTTAATTCACCCCTCCACTTT
TRBJ2-7 - few TRBV30 12 CAWRLQGFEQYF TGTGCCTGGAGGTTGCAGGGATTCGAGCAGTACTTC
TRBJ1-2 - many TRBV28 13 CASSSDSLSGYTF TGTGCCAGCAGTTCCGACAGTCTAAGTGGCTACACCTTC
TRBJ2-6 - - TRBV5-1 13 CARRSPGANVLTF TGCGCCAGGCGTAGTCCTGGGGCCAACGTCCTGACTTTC
TRBJ1-5 - few TRBV24-1 16 CAAQKGGGGANQPQHF TGTGCCGCACAGAAGGGAGGGGGAGGGGCCAATCAGCCCCAGCATTTT
TRBJ1-1 TRBD1 - TRBV19 17 CASSIGGQGFANTEAFF TGTGCCAGTAGTATAGGTGGACAGGGTTTTGCGAACACTGAAGCTTTCTTT
TRBJ2-7 - few TRBV12-5 14 CASGLGRGVYEQYF TGTGCTAGTGGTTTGGGGAGGGGGGTCTACGAGCAGTACTTC